A selection of T cell receptor beta chains follows, all from one sample in a study of shared clonotypes between healthy human individuals. Sequenced by immunoSEQ multiplex PCR; TCRdb stores in-frame clones only, minus some. Among millions of clones listed, roughly 92% were seen once. Sequencing was performed on naive CD4+ T cells sorted from blood. These receptors all stem from a man younger than 35 in good health. CDR3s include the opening cysteine and the closing phenylalanine or tryptophan. The D gene is left open where the match is weak. Only some rows state a clone size, as once, few, many or a class for expanded clones.

V gene	D gene	clone size	J gene	CDR3 protein	CDR3 DNA
TRBV7-9	-	-	TRBJ2-6	CASRRPGPEGANVLTF	TGTGCCAGCAGACGACCGGGACCAGAGGGGGCCAACGTCCTGACTTTC
TRBV21-1	-	once	TRBJ2-3	CASSKEGRRGGRDTDTQYF	TGTGCCAGCAGCAAAGAGGGGAGACGTGGCGGGAGGGACACAGATACGCAGTATTTT
TRBV28	TRBD1	-	TRBJ2-6	CASSSGTGIIGANVLTF	TGTGCCAGCAGTTCCGGGACAGGGATAATTGGGGCCAACGTCCTGACTTTC
TRBV12-2	-	-	TRBJ1-6	CASPLQGQGRNSPLHF	TGTGCAAGTCCCCTCCAAGGGCAGGGTCGGAATTCACCCCTCCACTTT
TRBV28	-	-	TRBJ1-2	CASSLPRGGYYGYTF	TGTGCCAGCAGTTTACCTCGCGGCGGTTACTATGGCTACACCTTC
TRBV7-9	-	once	TRBJ2-6	CASSSPRSSGANVLTF	TGTGCCAGCAGCTCGCCCCGGTCCTCTGGGGCCAACGTCCTGACTTTC
TRBV6-1	-	-	TRBJ2-5	CASSEQGTAETQYF	TGTGCCAGCAGCGAACAAGGGACGGCAGAGACCCAGTACTTC
TRBV30	-	-	TRBJ2-7	CAWSEAGYEQYF	TGTGCCTGGAGTGAGGCAGGGTACGAGCAGTACTTC
TRBV28	-	-	TRBJ1-5	CASSFGGNQPQHF	TGTGCCAGCAGTTTTGGTGGCAATCAGCCCCAGCATTTT
TRBV11-3	TRBD2	-	TRBJ2-1	CASSLGGRTIYNEQFF	TGTGCCAGCAGCTTAGGCGGGAGGACAATTTACAATGAGCAGTTCTTC
TRBV28	-	-	TRBJ2-7	CASSWPGRGNVYEQYF	TGTGCCAGCAGTTGGCCCGGGCGAGGGAACGTCTACGAGCAGTACTTC
TRBV11-2	-	-	TRBJ2-5	CASSLGPLYQETQYF	TGTGCCAGCAGCTTAGGACCGTTGTACCAAGAGACCCAGTACTTC
TRBV14	-	-	TRBJ2-5	CASSQDNTRKETQYF	TGTGCCAGCAGCCAAGACAATACTAGAAAAGAGACCCAGTACTTC
TRBV6-5	-	-	TRBJ2-6	CASSRSSGANVLTF	TGTGCCAGCAGTCGAAGCTCTGGGGCCAACGTCCTGACTTTC
TRBV14	TRBD2	-	TRBJ2-7	CASSQGGLAGVKNEQYF	TGTGCCAGCAGCCAAGGAGGACTAGCGGGAGTAAAAAACGAGCAGTACTTC
TRBV19	-	-	TRBJ1-4	CASRRRINEKLFF	TGTGCCAGTAGACGAAGGATTAATGAAAAACTGTTTTTT
TRBV28	-	-	TRBJ2-1	CASRRGVYEQFF	TGTGCCAGCAGAAGGGGAGTCTATGAGCAGTTCTTC
TRBV6-5	TRBD1	-	TRBJ1-5	CASSSTDRDYQPQHF	TGTGCCAGCAGTTCAACGGACAGGGATTATCAGCCCCAGCATTTT
TRBV5-1	-	-	TRBJ2-7	CASSLKGILYEQYF	TGCGCCAGCAGCTTGAAAGGTATCCTCTACGAGCAGTACTTC
TRBV5-1	TRBD1	-	TRBJ1-2	CASSLEGQIYGYTF	TGCGCCAGCAGCTTGGAGGGACAGATCTATGGCTACACCTTC
TRBV4-1	-	once	TRBJ2-3	CASSHQNRRSTDTQYF	TGCGCCAGCAGCCACCAAAACAGGAGGAGCACAGATACGCAGTATTTT
TRBV6-5	TRBD1	-	TRBJ2-3	CASRRQGAWADTQYF	TGTGCCAGCAGGAGACAGGGGGCTTGGGCAGATACGCAGTATTTT
TRBV5-4	-	-	TRBJ1-2	CASSPSTNYGYTF	TGTGCCAGCAGCCCTTCTACTAACTATGGCTACACCTTC